A single sample gave rise to the 24 T cell receptor beta chains below, sequenced in a study of glioma-infiltrating T cells after dendritic cell vaccination (dated by TCRdb to 2016 to 2017). Library creation used the immunoSEQ multiplex PCR assay. Not all clones reach the TCRdb copy of this immuneACCESS table, which keeps in-frame sequences only. Checked studies attribute under half of the gap to unresolved V genes and leave the rest unexplained. This sample lists around 100,000 clones; roughly 80% were detected once. About 12% of the sample rests with the top ten. The sample in question was blood, obtained before dendritic cell vaccination. The receptors come from a human donor with glioblastoma.

V is TRBV6-1 and J is TRBJ2-7; the D is unclear. Trimming left V 8 bases short and J 0 bases short, with 11 bases between. CDR1 MNHNS and CDR2 SASEGT come from the germline V gene. This CDR3 comprises 13 residues. CDR3 region: CASGVSSSYEQYF. The CDR3 DNA is TGTGCCAGCGGAGTTAGTTCCTCCTACGAGCAGTACTTC.

V usage is TRBV27 and J usage is TRBJ2-2; no clear D gene. In germline, CDR1 is MNHEY, CDR2 SMNVEV (reference sequence). V lost 2 bases to trimming and J lost 5 bases, with 9 bases between them. This CDR3 comprises 14 residues. The DNA of the CDR3 is TGTGCCAGCAGTTTAAGAGGTCGGACCGGGGAGCTGTTTTTT. Its protein is CASSLRGRTGELFF.

The chain has TRBV9 and TRBJ2-3, with D unclear. Trimming took 0 bases from V and 6 from J, leaving 8 bases between them. CDR1 and CDR2 from the germline V gene are SGDLS and YYNGEE. The CDR3 is 13 residues long. The CDR3 reads CASSVGYTDTQYF. The CDR3 DNA is TGTGCCAGCAGCGTAGGATACACGGATACGCAGTATTTT.

This clone has a handful of counts. The chain employs TRBV6-5 and TRBJ2-1; D gene unclear. This CDR3 is built from 14 residues. V was cut by 5 bases and J by 0 bases, with 8 bases left in between. The germline CDR1 and CDR2 sequences are MNHEY and SVGAGI. CDR3 sequence (DNA): TGTGCCAGCAGTGAAGAGAGCTCCTACAATGAGCAGTTCTTC. This translates into CASSEESSYNEQFF.

This clone was observed once. The rearrangement links TRBV11-3 to TRBJ2-3; a possible D gene is TRBD2 (5 bases). Germline-derived CDR1 and CDR2 are SGHNT and YENEEA. Trimming removed 3 bases from V and 0 bases from J, with 10 bases in between. CDR3 length: 15 residues. CDR3 bases: TGTGCCAGCAGCTTTCGAGGGTCTAGCACAGATACGCAGTATTTT. It yields the protein CASSFRGSSTDTQYF.

This clone was seen a few times. This chain joins TRBV5-1 and TRBJ2-2; D is perhaps TRBD1 (7 bases). V dropped 0 bases and J dropped 7 bases, with 13 bases sitting between them. Per the germline V gene, CDR1 is SGHRS and CDR2 is YFSETQ. CDR3 size: 15 residues. The CDR3 coding sequence is TGCGCCAGCAGCTTGGTGGAGGGGGCGTTCGGGGAGCTGTTTTTT. It yields the protein CASSLVEGAFGELFF. The variable domain in full, completed from reference TRBV5-1 and TRBJ2-2, reads KAGVTQTPRYLIKTRGQQVTLSCSPISGHRSVSWYQQTPGQGLQFLFEYFSETQRNKGNFPGRFSGRQFSNSRSEMNVSTLELGDSALYLCASSLVEGAFGELFFGEGSRLTVL.

The V call is TRBV7-2, the J call TRBJ1-1; D gene unclear. Germline assignment: CDR1 SGHTA and CDR2 FQGNSA. CDR3 length equals 15 residues. Deletions cut 0 bases from V and 1 base from J, with 9 bases between. CDR3 region: CASSLAAGRNTEAFF. CDR3 coding DNA: TGTGCCAGCAGCTTAGCGGCGGGCCGGAACACTGAAGCTTTCTTT.

The chain links TRBV29-1 to TRBJ2-2; TRBD1 aligns across 7 bases. The length of the CDR3 is 14 residues. The trim removed 8 bases at V and 8 bases at J, leaving 14 bases unmatched. Germline CDR1 is SQVTM and CDR2 is ANQGSEA. The CDR3 sequence is CSLLVTGRGGELFF. In nucleotides, the CDR3 is TGCAGCTTACTGGTGACAGGGAGAGGGGGGGAGCTGTTTTTT.

V and J are TRBV29-1 and TRBJ2-1; 11 nucleotides match TRBD2. Per the germline V gene, CDR1 is SQVTM and CDR2 is ANQGSEA. Trimming at V came to 6 bases and at J to 1 base, leaving 2 bases not matched to a gene. CDR3 length: 14 residues. The CDR3 DNA is TGCAGCGTAGTAGCGGGGGGGTCCTACAATGAGCAGTTCTTC. This translates into CSVVAGGSYNEQFF.

The gene calls are TRBV16 and TRBJ1-5, with TRBD1 identical over 7 bases. Germline V gene data show CDR1 as KGHSY and CDR2 as FQNENV. Unmatched junction bases numbered 7, after V lost 0 bases and J lost 2 bases. CDR3 length: 17 residues. The CDR3 coding sequence is TGTGCCAGCAGCCAATCAGAAGGGGGCGTTGGCAATCAGCCCCAGCATTTT. This codes for CASSQSEGGVGNQPQHF. Drawing the rest from reference TRBV16 and TRBJ1-5, the complete variable domain is GEEVAQTPKHLVRGEGQKAKLYCAPIKGHSYVFWYQQVLKNEFKFLISFQNENVFDETGMPKERFSAKCLPNSPCSLEIQATKLEDSAVYFCASSQSEGGVGNQPQHFGDGTRLSIL.

The V and J genes are TRBV7-9 and TRBJ2-7; maybe TRBD2 (6 bases). This CDR3 comprises 13 residues. V lost 0 bases and J 4 bases, leaving 7 bases between the germline ends. The V gene's germline CDR1 is SEHNR and CDR2 FQNEAQ (reference sequence). CDR3 coding DNA: TGTGCCAGCAGCTTAGCGGGGACTTACGAGCAGTACTTC. Protein: CASSLAGTYEQYF.

The rearrangement links TRBV15 to TRBJ2-5; D perhaps matches TRBD1 (6 bases). V was shortened by 0 bases and J by 1 base, with 6 bases between the two germline ends. Germline CDR1 is LNHNV and CDR2 is YYDKDF (reference sequence). The CDR3 loop spans 14 amino acids. CDR3 DNA: TGTGCCACCAGCAGAGACAGGGGCCAAGAGACCCAGTACTTC. Protein sequence: CATSRDRGQETQYF.

The rearrangement joins TRBV30 to TRBJ2-7; a weak D match, TRBD2 (6 bases). Trimming removed 4 bases from V and 2 bases from J, with 15 bases in between. The germline CDR1 and CDR2 sequences are GTSNPN and SVGIG (reference sequence). The CDR3 spans 14 residues. CDR3 sequence: CAWNRGGNAYEQYF. The CDR3 DNA reads TGTGCCTGGAATCGAGGAGGGAACGCCTACGAGCAGTACTTC.

The chain has TRBV5-6 and TRBJ2-1; D might be TRBD1 (5 bases). Looked up from germline, CDR1 is SGHDT and CDR2 is YYEEEE. V lost 4 bases to trimming and J lost 10 bases, with 12 bases between them. The CDR3 runs to 12 residues. The CDR3 coding sequence is TGTGCCAGCAGCGTCAGGGCTTTCGAGCAGTTCTTC. Amino acids: CASSVRAFEQFF.

This clone showed up just a few times. This chain joins TRBV4-1 and TRBJ1-3; D is unresolved. The CDR3 runs 13 residues. Germline V gene sequence: CDR1 MGHRA, CDR2 YSYEKL. V lost 3 bases and J lost 3, with 6 bases in between. The CDR3 sequence: CASSQFYGNTIYF. The DNA of the CDR3 is TGCGCCAGCAGCCAGTTTTATGGAAACACCATATATTTT.

The gene calls are TRBV27 and TRBJ2-3; no definite D call. V dropped 7 bases and J dropped 2 bases, with 19 bases sitting between them. The CDR3 runs to 16 residues. CDR1 and CDR2 from the germline V gene are MNHEY and SMNVEV (reference sequence). The CDR3 protein is CASTMGRPYSTDTQYF. CDR3 nucleotides: TGTGCCAGCACCATGGGCAGACCCTACTCCACAGATACGCAGTATTTT.

The gene calls are TRBV30 and TRBJ2-1; tentatively, D is TRBD2 (6 bases). Trimming cost V 3 bases and J 9 bases, with 15 bases left between them. The CDR3 has 13 amino acids. In germline, CDR1 is GTSNPN, CDR2 SVGIG (reference sequence). CDR3 in DNA: TGTGCCTGGAGGGAGGGACCCGGCGGTGAGCAGTTCTTC. This gives the protein CAWREGPGGEQFF.

This chain links TRBV11-2 with TRBJ1-2; D possibly corresponds to TRBD1 (5 bases). V was cut by 4 bases and J by 5 bases, with 8 bases left in between. The CDR3 loop spans 12 amino acids. CDR1 and CDR2 from the germline V gene are SGHAT and FQNNGV. CDR3 sequence reads: CASSSRTYGYTF. The CDR3 DNA reads as TGTGCCAGCAGCTCGAGGACATATGGCTACACCTTC. The whole variable domain, remainder taken from reference TRBV11-2 and TRBJ1-2, is EAGVAQSPRYKIIEKRQSVAFWCNPISGHATLYWYQQILGQGPKLLIQFQNNGVVDDSQLPKDRFSAERLKGVDSTLKIQPAKLEDSAVYLCASSSRTYGYTFGSGTRLTVV.

The chain joins TRBV7-9 to TRBJ1-1; 7 nucleotides line up with TRBD1. The CDR3 is made up of 15 amino acids. Germline CDR1 and CDR2: SEHNR and FQNEAQ (reference sequence). V shed 5 bases, J shed 0 bases, and the junction held 6 bases outside the gene matches. The CDR3 DNA reads TGTGCCAGCAGCCATCCCAGGGGGATGAACACTGAAGCTTTCTTT. Residues: CASSHPRGMNTEAFF.

This chain joins TRBV19 and TRBJ1-5; no clear D. Per the germline V gene, CDR1 is LNHDA and CDR2 is SQIVND (reference sequence). Trimming stripped 6 bases from V and 0 bases from J, with 15 bases between. The CDR3 runs to 16 residues. This CDR3 is CASRVLRHDSNQPQHF. The CDR3 nucleotides are TGTGCCAGTAGAGTTCTGAGGCACGATAGCAATCAGCCCCAGCATTTT.

This rearrangement joins TRBV19 to TRBJ1-2, with 9 bases identical to TRBD1. The germline V gene has CDR1 LNHDA and CDR2 SQIVND (reference sequence). The CDR3 runs to 13 residues. The V gene end was trimmed by 5 bases and the J gene end by 8 bases; junction bases not matched to a gene: 6. The CDR3 sequence: CASSAQGARGYTF. In nucleotides, the CDR3 is TGTGCCAGTAGTGCACAGGGGGCGCGGGGCTACACCTTC.

The chain links TRBV29-1 to TRBJ1-1; D not resolved. Germline CDR1 is SQVTM and CDR2 is ANQGSEA. The CDR3 contains 13 residues. Trimming shortened V by 0 bases and J by 3 bases, and 8 bases separated the two germline ends. The CDR3 protein is CSVEDRSDTEAFF. DNA for the CDR3: TGCAGCGTTGAAGATCGGTCTGACACTGAAGCTTTCTTT.

The V and J genes are TRBV2 and TRBJ1-5; D is undetermined. V was shortened by 6 bases and J by 0 bases, with 3 bases between the two germline ends. Germline CDR1 and CDR2: SNHLY and FYNNEI. The CDR3 sequence is 12 residues long. CDR3 loop: CASSISNQPQHF. In DNA form, the CDR3 reads TGTGCCAGCAGCATTAGCAATCAGCCCCAGCATTTT.

V usage is TRBV7-2 and J usage is TRBJ2-1; D is undetermined. From germline, CDR1 is SGHTA and CDR2 FQGNSA. This CDR3 is built from 13 residues. Trimming stripped 4 bases from V and 7 bases from J, with 11 bases between. The CDR3 protein is CASSSTTVNEQFF. The CDR3, as DNA: TGTGCCAGCAGCTCAACAACAGTGAATGAGCAGTTCTTC.